What follows is one TCR beta chain and its context. Original handling: Estimates of nucleated cell counts were drawn from the amplification of reference gene primers. The protocol was immunoSEQ multiplex PCR, while the TCRdb copy is restricted to in-frame clones and leaves out a portion. The V and J calls and clone size come from that table; D and trimming were worked out from the DNA. The sample consists of some 160,000 clones, roughly four fifths of them appearing once. The data derive from a study of blood T cell repertoires in COVID-19. The sequencing sample was made of peripheral blood. This receptor was identified in a woman older than 75 with COVID-19, enrolled during active disease.

CDR3: CASSASPGTDYEQYF. The CDR3 DNA follows: TGTGCCAGCAGCGCCTCCCCCGGGACAGATTACGAGCAGTACTTC. The V and J genes are TRBV7-2 and TRBJ2-7, with 7 bases aligning to TRBD1. V dropped 5 bases and J dropped 4; count of bases not matched to a gene: 11. Germline V gene sequence: CDR1 SGHTA, CDR2 FQGNSA. CDR3 length: 15 residues.